Listed below are T cell receptor beta chains from one sample, sequenced in a study of chemoradiotherapy in HPV16-positive cancers. Clones were sequenced by immunoSEQ multiplex PCR, and TCRdb holds only the in-frame ones, with some missing. The table shows over 35,000 clones, with roughly three quarters occurring only once. Sequencing was performed on blood, taken from a patient who underwent chemoradiotherapy. All receptors come from a human donor with HPV-associated anogenital cancer. Both conserved end residues are part of each CDR3. D genes are given only for firm matches. Not every row has a clone size; where given, it reads once, few, many or a size class.

TRBJ1-3,NA,once,TRBV12-5,CASAPGLASIGNTIYF,TGTGCTAGTGCCCCAGGGCTGGCGTCTATAGGAAACACCATATATTTT
TRBJ2-2,NA,NA,TRBV19,CASRRGPGDTGELFF,TGTGCCAGTAGAAGGGGTCCGGGGGACACCGGGGAGCTGTTTTTT
TRBJ2-1,NA,NA,TRBV20-1,CSAMGWPEQFF,TGCAGTGCCATGGGATGGCCTGAGCAGTTCTTC
TRBJ1-3,TRBD1,once,TRBV2,CASSERSGGGNTIYF,TGTGCCAGCAGTGAACGATCAGGGGGCGGAAACACCATATATTTT
TRBJ1-2,NA,NA,TRBV6-5,CASSGDKKYGYTF,TGTGCCAGCAGTGGGGACAAGAAATATGGCTACACCTTC
TRBJ2-6,TRBD1,NA,TRBV7-6,CASSLVRDSIVSGANVLTF,TGTGCCAGCAGCTTAGTTAGGGACAGCATAGTTTCTGGGGCCAACGTCCTGACTTTC
TRBJ1-2,TRBD1,NA,TRBV6-5,CASSYRDRRTYGYTF,TGTGCCAGCAGTTACAGGGACAGGCGAACCTATGGCTACACCTTC
TRBJ2-7,TRBD2,NA,TRBV5-4,CASSDPGGGRSSYEQYF,TGTGCCAGCAGCGACCCCGGGGGAGGGCGAAGCTCCTACGAGCAGTACTTC
TRBJ2-7,NA,NA,TRBV15,CATSRDHADRYF,TGTGCCACCAGCAGAGATCACGCGGACAGGTACTTC
TRBJ2-7,TRBD1,NA,TRBV13,CASSFGQGVIYEQYF,TGTGCCAGCAGCTTTGGTCAGGGGGTGATCTACGAGCAGTACTTC
TRBJ2-1,NA,few,TRBV30,CAWSNKGWSYNEQFF,TGTGCCTGGAGTAACAAGGGATGGTCCTACAATGAGCAGTTCTTC
TRBJ1-5,TRBD1,NA,TRBV7-9,CASSSGTGGAKDQPQHF,TGTGCCAGCAGCTCAGGGACAGGGGGCGCGAAGGATCAGCCCCAGCATTTT
TRBJ1-1,TRBD1,NA,TRBV28,CASSPPLLSGQGSFF,TGTGCCAGCAGTCCGCCGCTTCTCTCGGGACAGGGTTCGTTCTTT
TRBJ2-7,NA,NA,TRBV9,CASSVGVAANSYEQYF,TGTGCCAGCAGCGTAGGGGTAGCGGCGAACTCCTACGAGCAGTACTTC
TRBJ2-7,NA,NA,TRBV6-6,CASSPSWLPRGEQYF,TGTGCCAGCAGCCCCAGTTGGCTCCCCCGGGGGGAGCAGTACTTC
TRBJ1-6,NA,NA,TRBV19,CASSEGYNSPLHF,TGTGCCAGTAGTGAGGGGTATAATTCACCCCTCCACTTT